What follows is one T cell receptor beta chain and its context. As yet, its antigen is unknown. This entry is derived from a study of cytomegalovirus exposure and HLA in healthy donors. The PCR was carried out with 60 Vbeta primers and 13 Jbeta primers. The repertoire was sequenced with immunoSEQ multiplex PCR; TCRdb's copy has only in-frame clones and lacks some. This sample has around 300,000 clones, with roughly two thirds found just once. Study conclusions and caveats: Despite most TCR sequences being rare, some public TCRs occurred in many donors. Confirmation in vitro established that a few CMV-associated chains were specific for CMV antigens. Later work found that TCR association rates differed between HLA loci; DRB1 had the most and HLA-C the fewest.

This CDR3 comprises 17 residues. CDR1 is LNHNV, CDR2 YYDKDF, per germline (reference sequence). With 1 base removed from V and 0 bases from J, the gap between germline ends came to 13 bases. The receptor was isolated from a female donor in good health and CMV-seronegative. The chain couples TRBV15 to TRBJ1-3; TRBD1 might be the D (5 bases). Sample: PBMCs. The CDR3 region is CATSRGQQVLSGNTIYF. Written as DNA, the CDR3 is TGTGCCACCAGCAGAGGCCAACAGGTTCTCTCTGGAAACACCATATATTTT.